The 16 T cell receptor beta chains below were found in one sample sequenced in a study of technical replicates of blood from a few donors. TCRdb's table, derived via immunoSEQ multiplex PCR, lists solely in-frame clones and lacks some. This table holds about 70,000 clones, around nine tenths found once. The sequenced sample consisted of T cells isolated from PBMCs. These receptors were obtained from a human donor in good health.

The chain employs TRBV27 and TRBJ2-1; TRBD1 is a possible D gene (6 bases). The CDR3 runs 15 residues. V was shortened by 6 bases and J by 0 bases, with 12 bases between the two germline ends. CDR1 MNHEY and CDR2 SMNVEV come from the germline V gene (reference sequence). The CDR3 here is CASSYRVVSYNEQFF. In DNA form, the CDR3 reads TGTGCCAGCAGCTACAGGGTCGTCTCCTACAATGAGCAGTTCTTC.

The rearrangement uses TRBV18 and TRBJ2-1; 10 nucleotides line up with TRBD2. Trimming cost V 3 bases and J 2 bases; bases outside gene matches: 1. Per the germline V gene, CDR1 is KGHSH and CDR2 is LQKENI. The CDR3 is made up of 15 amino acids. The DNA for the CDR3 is TGTGCCAGCTCACCGACTAGCGGGCCCTACAATGAGCAGTTCTTC. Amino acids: CASSPTSGPYNEQFF.

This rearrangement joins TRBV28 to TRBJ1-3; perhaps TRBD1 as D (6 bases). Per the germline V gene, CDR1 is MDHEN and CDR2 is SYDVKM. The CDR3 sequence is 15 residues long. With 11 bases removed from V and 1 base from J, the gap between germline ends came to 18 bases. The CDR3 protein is CAYRPRGQSGNTIYF. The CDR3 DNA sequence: TGTGCCTACAGGCCGCGCGGACAGTCTGGAAACACCATATATTTT.

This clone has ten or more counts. CDR3 nucleotides: TGCAGCGTTTCCAGGGGTGGATATGCTTTCTTT. It yields the protein CSVSRGGYAFF. V is TRBV29-1 and J is TRBJ1-1; possible D gene TRBD1, 6 bases. Germline CDR1 is SQVTM and CDR2 is ANQGSEA. The CDR3 covers 11 residues. V lost 5 bases to trimming and J lost 11 bases, with 15 bases between them.

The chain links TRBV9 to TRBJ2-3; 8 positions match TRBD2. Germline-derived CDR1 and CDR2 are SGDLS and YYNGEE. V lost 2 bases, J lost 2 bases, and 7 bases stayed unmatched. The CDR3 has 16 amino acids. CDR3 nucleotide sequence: TGTGCCAGCAGCGTCCGGCGGGAGGAATACACAGATACGCAGTATTTT. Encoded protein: CASSVRREEYTDTQYF.

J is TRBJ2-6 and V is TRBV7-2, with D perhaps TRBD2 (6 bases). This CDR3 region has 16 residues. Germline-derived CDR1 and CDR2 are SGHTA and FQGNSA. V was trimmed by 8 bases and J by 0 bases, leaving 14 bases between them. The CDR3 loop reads CASSMGGGSGANVLTF. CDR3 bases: TGTGCCAGCTCTATGGGGGGAGGCTCTGGGGCCAACGTCCTGACTTTC.

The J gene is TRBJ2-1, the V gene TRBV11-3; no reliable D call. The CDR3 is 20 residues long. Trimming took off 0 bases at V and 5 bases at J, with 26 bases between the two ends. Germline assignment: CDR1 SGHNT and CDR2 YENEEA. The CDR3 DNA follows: TGTGCCAGCAGCTTAGATATTTGGGTGGCAGGAATGACAACAGACAATGAGCAGTTCTTC. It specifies CASSLDIWVAGMTTDNEQFF.

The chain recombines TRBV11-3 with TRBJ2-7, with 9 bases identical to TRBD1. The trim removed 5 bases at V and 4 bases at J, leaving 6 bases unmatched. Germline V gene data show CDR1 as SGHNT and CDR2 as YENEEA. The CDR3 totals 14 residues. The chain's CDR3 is CASSKRDREYEQYF. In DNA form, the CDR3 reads TGTGCCAGCAGCAAACGGGACAGGGAATACGAGCAGTACTTC.

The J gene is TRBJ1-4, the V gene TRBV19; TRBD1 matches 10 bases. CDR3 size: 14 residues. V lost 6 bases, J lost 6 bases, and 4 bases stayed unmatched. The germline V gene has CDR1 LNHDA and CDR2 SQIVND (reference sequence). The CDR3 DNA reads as TGTGCCAGTAGCACCGGGACAGGGGATGAAAAACTGTTTTTT. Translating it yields CASSTGTGDEKLFF.

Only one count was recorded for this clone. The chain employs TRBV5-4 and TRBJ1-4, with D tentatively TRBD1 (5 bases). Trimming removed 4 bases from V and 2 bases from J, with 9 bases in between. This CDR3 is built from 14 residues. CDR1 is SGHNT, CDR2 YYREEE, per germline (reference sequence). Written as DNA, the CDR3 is TGTGCCAGCAGCCTGAGACAGACTAATGAAAAACTGTTTTTT. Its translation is CASSLRQTNEKLFF.

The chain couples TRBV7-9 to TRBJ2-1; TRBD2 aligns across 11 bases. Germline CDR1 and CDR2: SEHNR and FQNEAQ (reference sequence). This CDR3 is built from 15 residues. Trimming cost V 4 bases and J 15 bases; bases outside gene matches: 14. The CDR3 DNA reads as TGTGCCAGCAGCTCACCGGGACTAGCGGATAACACACTGTTCTTC. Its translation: CASSSPGLADNTLFF.

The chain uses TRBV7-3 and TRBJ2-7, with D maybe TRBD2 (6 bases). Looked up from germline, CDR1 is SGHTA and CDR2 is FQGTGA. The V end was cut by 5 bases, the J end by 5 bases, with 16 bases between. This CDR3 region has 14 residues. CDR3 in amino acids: CASSPRGREDEQYF. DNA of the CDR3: TGTGCCAGCAGCCCTCGCGGCAGGGAGGACGAGCAGTACTTC.

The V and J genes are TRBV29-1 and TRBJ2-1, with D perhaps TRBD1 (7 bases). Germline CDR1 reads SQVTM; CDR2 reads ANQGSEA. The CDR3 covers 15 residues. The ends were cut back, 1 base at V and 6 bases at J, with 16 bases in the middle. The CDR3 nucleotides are TGCAGCGTTGAAGCCTTCTACAGGGGACTCAATGAGCAGTTCTTC. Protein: CSVEAFYRGLNEQFF.

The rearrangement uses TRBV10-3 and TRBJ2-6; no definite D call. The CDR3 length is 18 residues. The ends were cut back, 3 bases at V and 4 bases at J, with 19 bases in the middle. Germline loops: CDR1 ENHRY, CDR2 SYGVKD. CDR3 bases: TGTGCCATCAGTGAAAACAAGCGAGCTATAACGGGGGCCAACGTCCTGACTTTC. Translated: CAISENKRAITGANVLTF.

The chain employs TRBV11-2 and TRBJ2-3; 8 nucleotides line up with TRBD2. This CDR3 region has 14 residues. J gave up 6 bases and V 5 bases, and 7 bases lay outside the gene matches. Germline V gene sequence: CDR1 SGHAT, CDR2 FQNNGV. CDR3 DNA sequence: TGTGCCAGCAGCCGAACGGGAGGGCGGGATACGCAGTATTTT. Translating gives CASSRTGGRDTQYF.

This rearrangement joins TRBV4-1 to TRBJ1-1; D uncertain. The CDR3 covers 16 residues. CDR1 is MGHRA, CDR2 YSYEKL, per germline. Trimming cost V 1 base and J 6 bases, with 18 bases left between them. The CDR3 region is CASSQGLIRGLAEAFF. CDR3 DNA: TGCGCCAGCAGCCAAGGACTGATCCGCGGGCTCGCTGAAGCTTTCTTT.